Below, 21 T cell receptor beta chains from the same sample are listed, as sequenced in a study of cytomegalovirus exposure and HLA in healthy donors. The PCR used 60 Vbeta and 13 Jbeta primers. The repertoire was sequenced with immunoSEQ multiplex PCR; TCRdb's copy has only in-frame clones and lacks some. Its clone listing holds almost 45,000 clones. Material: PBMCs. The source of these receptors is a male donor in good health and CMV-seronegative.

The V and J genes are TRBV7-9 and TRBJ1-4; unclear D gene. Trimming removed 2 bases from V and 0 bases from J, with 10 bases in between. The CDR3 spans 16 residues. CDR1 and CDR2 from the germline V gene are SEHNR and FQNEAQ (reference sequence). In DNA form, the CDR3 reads TGTGCCAGCAGCTTAACTGGGGAGGCAACTAATGAAAAACTGTTTTTT. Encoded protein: CASSLTGEATNEKLFF.

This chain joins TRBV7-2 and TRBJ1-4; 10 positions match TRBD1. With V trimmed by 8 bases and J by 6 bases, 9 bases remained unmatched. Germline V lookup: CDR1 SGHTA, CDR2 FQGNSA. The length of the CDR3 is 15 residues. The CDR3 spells CASGTLGTGDEKLFF. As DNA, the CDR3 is TGTGCCAGCGGCACCTTAGGGACAGGGGATGAAAAACTGTTTTTT.

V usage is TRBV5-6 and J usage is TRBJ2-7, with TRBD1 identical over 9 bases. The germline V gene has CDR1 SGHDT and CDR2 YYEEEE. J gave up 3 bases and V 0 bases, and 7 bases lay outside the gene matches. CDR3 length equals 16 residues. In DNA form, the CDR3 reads TGTGCCAGCAGCTTGGGGGGACAGGGTCTCAACTACGAGCAGTACTTC. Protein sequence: CASSLGGQGLNYEQYF.

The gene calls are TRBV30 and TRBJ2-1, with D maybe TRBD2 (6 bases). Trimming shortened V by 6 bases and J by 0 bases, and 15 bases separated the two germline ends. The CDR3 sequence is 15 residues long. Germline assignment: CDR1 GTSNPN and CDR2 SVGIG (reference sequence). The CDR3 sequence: CACPLAGSSYNEQFF. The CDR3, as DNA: TGTGCCTGCCCCTTGGCGGGGAGCTCCTACAATGAGCAGTTCTTC.

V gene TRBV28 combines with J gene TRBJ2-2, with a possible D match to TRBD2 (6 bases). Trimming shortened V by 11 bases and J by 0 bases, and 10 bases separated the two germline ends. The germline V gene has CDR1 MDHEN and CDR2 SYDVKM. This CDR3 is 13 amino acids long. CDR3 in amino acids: CASCGTNTGELFF. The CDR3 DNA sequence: TGTGCCTCTTGCGGGACGAACACCGGGGAGCTGTTTTTT.

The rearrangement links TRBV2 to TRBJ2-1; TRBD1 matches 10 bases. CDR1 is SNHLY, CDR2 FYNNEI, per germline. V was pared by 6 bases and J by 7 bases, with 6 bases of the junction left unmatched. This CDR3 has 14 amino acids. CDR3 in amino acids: CASREGQGFNEQFF. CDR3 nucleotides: TGTGCCAGCAGGGAGGGACAGGGGTTTAATGAGCAGTTCTTC.

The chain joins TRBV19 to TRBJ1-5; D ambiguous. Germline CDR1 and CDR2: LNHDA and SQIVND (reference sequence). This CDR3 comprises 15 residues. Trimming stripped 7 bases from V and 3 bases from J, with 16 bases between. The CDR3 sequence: CASMGGPVSNQPQHF. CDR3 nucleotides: TGTGCCAGTATGGGCGGGCCAGTCTCCAATCAGCCCCAGCATTTT.

CDR3: CAWSRGGKRYEQYF. For the CDR3, the DNA is TGTGCCTGGAGTAGGGGGGGCAAGCGGTACGAGCAGTACTTC. V usage is TRBV30 and J usage is TRBJ2-7, with TRBD2 as a possible D gene (7 bases). Trimming removed 2 bases from V and 4 bases from J, with 15 bases in between. This CDR3 spans 14 amino acids. Germline-derived CDR1 and CDR2 are GTSNPN and SVGIG (reference sequence).

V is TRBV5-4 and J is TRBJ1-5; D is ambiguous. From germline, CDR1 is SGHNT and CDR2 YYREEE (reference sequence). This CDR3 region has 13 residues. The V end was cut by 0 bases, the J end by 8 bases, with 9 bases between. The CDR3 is CASSLGPAEPQHF. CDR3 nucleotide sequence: TGTGCCAGCAGCTTGGGTCCTGCGGAGCCCCAGCATTTT.

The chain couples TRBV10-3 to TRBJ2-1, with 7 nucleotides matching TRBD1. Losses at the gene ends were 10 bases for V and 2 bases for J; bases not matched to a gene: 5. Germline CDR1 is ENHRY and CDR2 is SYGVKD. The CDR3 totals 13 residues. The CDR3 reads CATSQGTYNEQFF. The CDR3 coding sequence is TGTGCCACCTCACAGGGGACCTACAATGAGCAGTTCTTC.

In DNA, the CDR3 is TGTGCCAGCAGTTATTCTTCAGGGGGCGCGGGCGAGCAGTACTTC. Its protein product is CASSYSSGGAGEQYF. The genes are TRBV6-5 and TRBJ2-7, with 8 nucleotides matching TRBD1. The germline CDR1 and CDR2 sequences are MNHEY and SVGAGI. This CDR3 spans 15 amino acids. The trim removed 3 bases at V and 6 bases at J, leaving 10 bases unmatched.

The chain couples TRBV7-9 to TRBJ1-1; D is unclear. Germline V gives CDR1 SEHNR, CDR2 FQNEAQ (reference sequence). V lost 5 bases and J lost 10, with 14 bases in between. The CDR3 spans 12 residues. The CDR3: CASSPGVFSAFF. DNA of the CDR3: TGTGCCAGCAGCCCAGGCGTATTCTCAGCTTTCTTT.

For the CDR3, the DNA is TGTGCCAGCAGCTTAGACGACACCAGTTACGAGCAGTACTTC. Translation gives CASSLDDTSYEQYF. The V and J genes are TRBV7-8 and TRBJ2-7; D uncertain. V was pared by 1 base and J by 4 bases, with 11 bases between. Germline assignment: CDR1 SGHVS and CDR2 FQNEAQ. This CDR3 is 14 amino acids long. The whole variable domain, remainder taken from reference TRBV7-8 and TRBJ2-7, is GAGVSQSPRYKVAKRGQDVALRCDPISGHVSLFWYQQALGQGPEFLTYFQNEAQLDKSGLPSDRFFAERPEGSVSTLKIQRTQQEDSAVYLCASSLDDTSYEQYFGPGTRLTVT.

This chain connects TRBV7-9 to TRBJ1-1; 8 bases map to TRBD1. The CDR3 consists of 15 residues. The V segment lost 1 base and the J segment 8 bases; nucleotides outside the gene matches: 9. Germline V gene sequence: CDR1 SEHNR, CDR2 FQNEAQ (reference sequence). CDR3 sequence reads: CASSLVATGETEAFF. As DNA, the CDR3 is TGTGCCAGCAGCTTAGTCGCGACAGGGGAGACCGAAGCTTTCTTT.

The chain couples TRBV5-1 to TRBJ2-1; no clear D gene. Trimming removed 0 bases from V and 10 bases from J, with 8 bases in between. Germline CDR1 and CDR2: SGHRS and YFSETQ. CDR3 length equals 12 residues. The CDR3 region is CASSLVPREQFF. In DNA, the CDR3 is TGCGCCAGCAGCTTGGTTCCACGGGAGCAGTTCTTC.

CDR3 protein: CAWSPQQGNGYTF. DNA of the CDR3: TGTGCCTGGAGTCCCCAACAGGGAAATGGCTACACCTTC. The chain couples TRBV30 to TRBJ1-2; TRBD1 might be the D (6 bases). Trimming left V 2 bases short and J 6 bases short, with 13 bases between. The CDR3 length is 13 residues. Germline lookup yields CDR1 GTSNPN and CDR2 SVGIG (reference sequence).

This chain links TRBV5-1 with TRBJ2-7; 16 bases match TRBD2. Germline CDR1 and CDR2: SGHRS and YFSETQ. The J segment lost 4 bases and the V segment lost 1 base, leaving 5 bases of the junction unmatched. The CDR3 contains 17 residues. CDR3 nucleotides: TGCGCCAGCAGCTTGAAGGGGACTAGCGGGAGGGCTTACGAGCAGTACTTC. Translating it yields CASSLKGTSGRAYEQYF. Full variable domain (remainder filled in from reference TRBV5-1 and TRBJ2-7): KAGVTQTPRYLIKTRGQQVTLSCSPISGHRSVSWYQQTPGQGLQFLFEYFSETQRNKGNFPGRFSGRQFSNSRSEMNVSTLELGDSALYLCASSLKGTSGRAYEQYFGPGTRLTVT.

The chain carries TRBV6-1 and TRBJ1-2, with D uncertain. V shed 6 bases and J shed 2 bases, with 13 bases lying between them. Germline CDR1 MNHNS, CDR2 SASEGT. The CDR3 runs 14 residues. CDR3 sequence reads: CASRNRLMNYGYTF. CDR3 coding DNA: TGTGCCAGCAGAAATAGACTCATGAACTATGGCTACACCTTC.

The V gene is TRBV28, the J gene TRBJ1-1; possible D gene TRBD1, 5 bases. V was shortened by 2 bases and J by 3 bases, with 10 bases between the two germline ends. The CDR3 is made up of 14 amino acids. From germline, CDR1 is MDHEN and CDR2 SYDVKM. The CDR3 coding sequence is TGTGCCAGCAGTTTAAATGGGGCCTACACTGAAGCTTTCTTT. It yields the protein CASSLNGAYTEAFF.

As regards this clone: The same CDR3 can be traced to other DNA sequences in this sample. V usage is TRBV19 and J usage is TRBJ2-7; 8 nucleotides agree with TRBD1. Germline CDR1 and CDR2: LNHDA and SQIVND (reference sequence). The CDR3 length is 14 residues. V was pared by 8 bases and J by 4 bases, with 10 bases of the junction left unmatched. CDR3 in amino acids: CASQQTGGIYEQYF. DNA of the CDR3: TGTGCCAGTCAACAAACAGGGGGAATTTACGAGCAGTACTTC.

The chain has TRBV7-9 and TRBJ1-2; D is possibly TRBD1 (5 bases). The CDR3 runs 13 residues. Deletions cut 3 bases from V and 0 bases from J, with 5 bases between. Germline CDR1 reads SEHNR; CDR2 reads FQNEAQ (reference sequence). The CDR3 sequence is CASSFRANYGYTF. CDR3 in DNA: TGTGCCAGCAGCTTCAGGGCTAACTATGGCTACACCTTC.